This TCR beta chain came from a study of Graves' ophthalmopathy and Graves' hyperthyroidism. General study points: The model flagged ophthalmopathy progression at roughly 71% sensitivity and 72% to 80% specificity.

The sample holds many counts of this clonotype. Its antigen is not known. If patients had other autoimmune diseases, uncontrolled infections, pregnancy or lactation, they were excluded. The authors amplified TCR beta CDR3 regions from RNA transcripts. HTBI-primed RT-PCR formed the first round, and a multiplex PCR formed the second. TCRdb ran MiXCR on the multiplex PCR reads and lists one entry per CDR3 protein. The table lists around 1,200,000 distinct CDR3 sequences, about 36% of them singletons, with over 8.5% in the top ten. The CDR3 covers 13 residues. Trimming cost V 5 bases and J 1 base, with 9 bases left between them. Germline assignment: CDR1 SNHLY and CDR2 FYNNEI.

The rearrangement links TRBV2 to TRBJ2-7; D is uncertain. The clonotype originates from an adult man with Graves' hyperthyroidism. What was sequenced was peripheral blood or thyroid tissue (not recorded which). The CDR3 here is CASSMDGSYEQYF. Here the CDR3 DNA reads TGTGCCAGCAGTATGGACGGTTCCTACGAGCAGTACTTC.